The table lists the clone carrying this TCR beta chain with many counts. Patients underwent thyroid surgery, and none had received any treatment before it. These data come from a study of metastatic and nonmetastatic thyroid tumors. TCRdb re-analyzed the PCR reads through MiXCR. The table lists approximately 40,000 clones, around 21% of them singletons, with 15% in the top ten. The sample was blood. This receptor was identified in a female donor with papillary thyroid cancer or a benign thyroid nodule (not recorded which). Some clones in this sample may be carry-over from other donors' samples.

The CDR3 bases are TGTGCTAGTGCGCGCAGACACACCTCTGGGGCCAACGTCCTGACTTTC. Translation: CASARRHTSGANVLTF. The genes are TRBV12-5 and TRBJ2-6; no firm D call. V was clipped by 7 bases and J by 0 bases, with 13 bases between them. The CDR3 has 16 amino acids. The germline V gene has CDR1 LGHNT and CDR2 FRNRAP.